Below, one T cell receptor beta chain is given with its context. The antigen remains undetermined. The germline V and J ends were trimmed by 7 bases and 2 bases, with 12 bases remaining between them. Per germline, CDR1 SNHLY and CDR2 FYNNEI. The length of the CDR3 is 14 residues. The CDR3 regions of TCR beta were amplified from RNA transcripts. The HTBI primer set served for first-round RT-PCR of the TCR CDR3. MiXCR, run by TCRdb on the multiplex PCR reads, gives a single entry per CDR3 protein. The repertoire consists of about 400,000 distinct CDR3 sequences, with approximately 14% occurring once and the leading ten covering just under 8%. Absent ophthalmopathy progression within 18 months defined stable Graves' hyperthyroidism. Those with hyperthyroidism were 18 to 65 years old, newly diagnosed, and ill for under 2 months. This entry comes from a study of T cells in Graves' hyperthyroidism and ophthalmopathy. The wider study: Before treatment of any kind, peripheral blood was taken at initial diagnosis. Regarding the study as a whole: Ophthalmopathy was distinguished from stable hyperthyroidism by 13 V-J signatures.

V usage is TRBV2 and J usage is TRBJ1-5, with D possibly being TRBD1 (5 bases). The sequencing input was blood. This clonotype was obtained from a woman in her late teens or twenties with Graves' hyperthyroidism. CDR3 region: CASKWGRGNQPQHF. The CDR3 coding sequence is TGTGCCAGCAAGTGGGGGAGAGGCAATCAGCCCCAGCATTTT.